The source of this TCR beta chain is a study of T cell repertoires in cytomegalovirus infection. As for the study in general: Recently identified HLA-C-restricted and well-studied HLA-B-restricted CMV epitopes were used. Public TCR beta signatures marked donors with CMV infection and the matching HLA.

With respect to this clonotype: Its specificity is unknown.

TCRdb reprocessed the reads with MiXCR, giving one entry per CDR3 protein. Among around 99,000 distinct CDR3 sequences listed, 25% to 30% were seen once. Germline CDR1 and CDR2: SGHAT and FQDESV (reference sequence). The CDR3 spans 14 residues. V lost 2 bases to trimming and J lost 0 bases, with 8 bases between them. Findings and limits, study-wide: The ex vivo response was dominated by HLA-C-restricted CMV-specific TCR beta clonotypes.

The gene calls are TRBV11-1 and TRBJ2-7; no definite D call. The receptor was derived from a human donor in good health (CMV status not recorded). Some clones in this sample may be carry-over from other donors' samples. The material sequenced was CD8+ T cells from cultured PBMCs, taken from culture after CMV antigen stimulation. The CDR3 nucleotides read TGTGCCAGCAGCTTACAAGCTAGCTCCTACGAGCAGTACTTC. Encoded protein: CASSLQASSYEQYF.